This T cell receptor (beta chain) was identified during a study of T cell responses to AZD1222 COVID-19 vaccine. Using immunoSEQ multiplex PCR, the repertoire was profiled, and TCRdb retains in-frame clones only, with some absent. Of 95,000 to 150,000 clones listed, about nine tenths were seen once; the top ten hold more than 7%. Germline CDR1 and CDR2: LGHNA and YNFKEQ. The germline V and J ends were trimmed by 3 bases and 8 bases, with 14 bases remaining between them. The CDR3 extends over 14 amino acids. This sequence originates from an adult who received the AZD1222 COVID-19 vaccine. The starting material was peripheral blood, obtained 28 days after the second AZD1222 dose. The V and J genes are TRBV4-2 and TRBJ2-1; D gene unclear. This CDR3 is CASSQTRPGDEQFF. In DNA, the CDR3 is TGTGCCAGCAGCCAGACGAGGCCAGGCGATGAGCAGTTCTTC.